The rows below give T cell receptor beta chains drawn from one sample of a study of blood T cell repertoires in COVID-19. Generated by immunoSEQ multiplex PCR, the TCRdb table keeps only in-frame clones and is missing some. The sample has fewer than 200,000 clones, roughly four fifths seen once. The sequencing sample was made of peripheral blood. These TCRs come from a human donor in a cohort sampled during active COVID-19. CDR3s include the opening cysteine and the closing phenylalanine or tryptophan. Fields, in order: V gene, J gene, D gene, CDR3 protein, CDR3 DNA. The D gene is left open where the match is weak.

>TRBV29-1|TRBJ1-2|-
CSVLGPDVNYGYTF
TGCAGCGTTTTGGGCCCAGATGTGAACTATGGCTACACCTTC
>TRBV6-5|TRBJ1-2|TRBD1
CASSPAGGNYGYTF
TGTGCCAGCAGTCCAGCAGGGGGCAACTATGGCTACACCTTC
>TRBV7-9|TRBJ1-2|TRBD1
CASSPPPGQGRGYGYTF
TGTGCCAGCAGCCCACCCCCCGGACAGGGCCGGGGATATGGCTACACCTTC
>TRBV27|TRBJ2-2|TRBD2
CASSSQGTSGDTGELFF
TGTGCCAGCAGTAGCCAAGGGACTAGCGGTGACACCGGGGAGCTGTTTTTT
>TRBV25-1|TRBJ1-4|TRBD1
CASSEFAGGNEKLFF
TGTGCCAGCAGTGAATTCGCAGGGGGTAATGAAAAACTGTTTTTT
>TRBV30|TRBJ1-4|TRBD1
CAWSQGGGEKLFF
TGTGCCTGGAGTCAAGGGGGCGGTGAAAAACTGTTTTTT
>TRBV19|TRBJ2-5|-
CASRRGLNQETQYF
TGTGCCAGTAGGAGGGGACTCAACCAAGAGACCCAGTACTTC
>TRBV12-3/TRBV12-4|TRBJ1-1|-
CASSLVSDTEAFF
TGTGCCAGCAGTTTAGTTTCAGACACTGAAGCTTTCTTT
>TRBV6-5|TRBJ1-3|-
CASSRDNGNTIYF
TGTGCCAGCAGCCGGGACAACGGAAACACCATATATTTT
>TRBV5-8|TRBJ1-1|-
CASSLVRHEAFF
TGTGCCAGCAGCCTGGTCAGGCATGAAGCTTTCTTT
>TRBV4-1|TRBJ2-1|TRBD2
CASSPRTSGGDVNEQFF
TGCGCCAGCAGCCCACGGACTAGCGGGGGGGACGTTAATGAGCAGTTCTTC